A single sample is the source of the 9 T cell receptor beta chains below, sequenced in a study of shared clonotypes between healthy human individuals. The protocol was immunoSEQ multiplex PCR, while the TCRdb copy is restricted to in-frame clones and leaves out a portion. Counted here are about 1.5 million clones, 95% to 99% occurring once; the ten biggest clones make up about 0.45%. Sample: naive CD4+ T cells sorted from blood. This sample's subset: CD45RA+ positively selected. Receptors were obtained from a man under 40 in good health.

The rearrangement uses TRBV27 and TRBJ2-4; 10 bases are shared with TRBD1. V gave up 3 bases and J gave up 3 bases; unmatched junction bases: 14. From germline, CDR1 is MNHEY and CDR2 SMNVEV (reference sequence). The CDR3 runs to 19 residues. This CDR3 is CASSFFGTGALAGKNIQYF. In nucleotides, the CDR3 is TGTGCCAGCAGTTTCTTCGGGACAGGGGCGTTAGCGGGCAAAAACATTCAGTACTTC.

The chain recombines TRBV5-4 with TRBJ2-6; TRBD2 matches at 9 bases. Germline V gene sequence: CDR1 SGHNT, CDR2 YYREEE (reference sequence). This CDR3 has 18 residues. V lost 7 bases, J lost 4 bases, and 15 bases stayed unmatched. CDR3 DNA: TGTGCCAGCGCCTCCCGGGCGGGAGGGCCCGGAGGGGCCAACGTCCTGACTTTC. The encoded protein is CASASRAGGPGGANVLTF.

This rearrangement joins TRBV5-1 to TRBJ2-1; 10 bases are shared with TRBD2. Germline lookup yields CDR1 SGHRS and CDR2 YFSETQ. This CDR3 contains 14 residues. J was trimmed by 9 bases and V by 6 bases; bases with no gene match: 9. The CDR3 sequence: CASTTLAGVPEQFF. The CDR3 bases are TGCGCCAGCACAACGCTAGCGGGAGTACCTGAGCAGTTCTTC. The whole variable domain, filled in from reference TRBV5-1 and TRBJ2-1, reads KAGVTQTPRYLIKTRGQQVTLSCSPISGHRSVSWYQQTPGQGLQFLFEYFSETQRNKGNFPGRFSGRQFSNSRSEMNVSTLELGDSALYLCASTTLAGVPEQFFGPGTRLTVL.

The rearrangement links TRBV5-4 to TRBJ2-5, with D perhaps TRBD1 (6 bases). Per germline, CDR1 SGHNT and CDR2 YYREEE (reference sequence). The CDR3 loop spans 14 amino acids. The V end lost 3 bases, the J end lost 5 bases, and 14 bases lay between the germline ends. The CDR3 DNA reads TGTGCCAGCAGCTCCGGACAGTCCCCCGAGACCCAGTACTTC. As protein: CASSSGQSPETQYF.

The DNA of the CDR3 is TGCGCCAGCAGCCTAGAACGGAGCACAGATACGCAGTATTTT. Residues: CASSLERSTDTQYF. The chain joins TRBV4-3 to TRBJ2-3; the D is unclear. Trimming left V 4 bases short and J 0 bases short, with 8 bases between. This CDR3 comprises 14 residues. Germline V gene data show CDR1 as LGHNA and CDR2 as YSLEER.

DNA for the CDR3: TGTGCCAGCAGTCTCGAAGGACAGGGCTACGAGCAGTACTTC. It is translated as CASSLEGQGYEQYF. The chain employs TRBV28 and TRBJ2-7; 8 bases fit TRBD1. Trimming removed 5 bases from V and 3 bases from J; junction bases left unmatched: 6. Germline CDR1 is MDHEN and CDR2 is SYDVKM. This CDR3 is built from 14 residues.

J is TRBJ1-5 and V is TRBV18; perhaps TRBD1 as D (5 bases). V was cut by 4 bases and J by 5 bases, with 15 bases left in between. The CDR3 consists of 15 residues. The V gene's germline CDR1 is KGHSH and CDR2 LQKENI. The CDR3: CASSRRQMQDQPQHF. The CDR3 nucleotides read TGTGCCAGCTCACGCCGACAGATGCAAGATCAGCCCCAGCATTTT.

The chain uses TRBV4-2 and TRBJ1-2, with D uncertain. Trimming shortened V by 3 bases and J by 0 bases, and 14 bases separated the two germline ends. The CDR3 spans 16 residues. Germline assignment: CDR1 LGHNA and CDR2 YNFKEQ. CDR3 sequence reads: CASSQAAASTNYGYTF. In DNA, the CDR3 is TGTGCCAGCAGCCAGGCCGCAGCGAGTACTAACTATGGCTACACCTTC.

The chain employs TRBV18 and TRBJ2-6, with D perhaps TRBD1 (6 bases). Deletions cut 2 bases from V and 0 bases from J, with 26 bases between. Germline values: CDR1 KGHSH, CDR2 LQKENI. This CDR3 spans 22 amino acids. The CDR3 DNA is TGTGCCAGCTCACCAATTATACCGGCAGGGGTCACGATCCCCTCTGGGGCCAACGTCCTGACTTTC. Its translation is CASSPIIPAGVTIPSGANVLTF.